This T cell receptor (beta chain) is from a study of cytomegalovirus exposure and HLA in healthy donors listed by TCRdb under 2017. Study-level background: In an earlier analysis of some 610 of the donors, roughly 300 Gb of sequence data and 90 million to 130 million unique TCR beta sequences from 180 million or so T cells were reported. An early release covering 500 to 750 HLA-typed donors comprised approximately 300 gigabases of sequencing data and tens of millions of unique TCR sequences. Of the 350 to 450 genotyped donors, over 70% fell in the genetic ancestry cluster associated with self-reported Caucasian donors. The study was designed to test whether signatures of past pathogen exposure could be identified by cataloging public T cell receptors. Using immunosequencing, the study profiled T cell repertoires from roughly 650 subjects and related those repertoires to cytomegalovirus serostatus. A separate validation cohort of about 110 different subjects was used in addition to the approximately 700-subject first cohort. To predict cytomegalovirus infection status, the study combined high-throughput TCR immunosequencing, statistical association of individual TCRs with disease status, and machine learning. In a later analysis, previously published TCR beta repertoires from roughly 710 donors were re-analyzed and high-resolution HLA genotyping was added so that TCR occurrence patterns could be studied. Rather than using new phenotypic data, the later analysis identified candidate immune exposures from TCR beta sequences and from how often those sequences occurred across donors. An earlier analysis of approximately 500 of the donors applied high-throughput TCR beta sequencing to assess whether each TCR beta V gene segment acted as functional or pseudogenic. Donor age, sex, ethnicity and CMV serostatus were compiled together with the repertoire data. A later genetic analysis used genome-wide SNP genotypes for about three fifths of the 666 donors, treating that subset as a discovery cohort. Every discovery cohort repertoire had been produced on one sequencing platform. HLA typing covered class I and class II loci at four-digit resolution. Typing coverage differed by locus: A, B, C, DRB1 and DQB1 were typed in roughly 620-630 donors, DQA1 in roughly 500, DPA1 in 606, and DPB1 in just under 480. Roughly five DR-DQ haplotypes were treated as single units for association and clustering because of strong linkage in the cohort. On average, over 200,000 unique TCR beta nucleotide sequences were sequenced per donor among about 400 genotyped donors of the cohort, with roughly 18% of those sequences being non-productive. Results and caveats for the whole study, not just this receptor: A total of about 180 TCR beta chains were listed by the study as associated with cytomegalovirus. A further reported finding was that TCR beta sequences accurately predicted the HLA-A and HLA-B alleles for most subjects in the first cohort. Most TCR sequences were observed very rarely across donors, whereas some public TCRs were present in many individuals. Assigning TCR associations to individual alleles was difficult when HLA alleles, especially DR and DQ, strongly co-occurred. Because some donors lacked HLA typing at each locus, the association tests relied only on the typed subset. Correlated functional status among segregating V segments might reflect linkage disequilibrium, but an unknown experimental factor could not be ruled out. Most CMV-associated TCR beta chains appeared to be HLA-restricted in a later analysis, and the HLA associations seemed to be driven largely by CMV exposure. The only immune exposure information available for the cohort was CMV serostatus. In this cohort, only TCR beta chains were sequenced, and detectable features were limited by the absence of alpha or paired-chain data. The authors suggested that the approach could potentially be extended to other disease states and immunological phenotypes. Some IMGT-functional V segments, including TRBV6-2 and TRBV6-3, could not be distinguished by the 87-base-pair reads and were therefore excluded. The classifier was reported to diagnose cytomegalovirus status with high specificity and sensitivity in both the original cohort and the validation cohort. An earlier analysis of around 600 of the donors showed that most TCR beta V segments appeared in productive rearrangements either about 87% or about 30% of the time, which broadly matched IMGT annotations. A group of highly shared sequence variants was considered likely to be a technical artifact of the sequencing pipeline. In a later analysis, the rate of TCR association differed among HLA loci, with DRB1 alleles having the most associated TCRs and HLA-C alleles having the fewest. Compared with the roughly 670-donor mean, donors in an Asian-associated ancestry cluster had fewer N-insertions in productive TCRs, according to a later genetic analysis. Sequencing depth was assumed to be roughly uniform across donors in the presence/absence analyses, though that assumption may not hold. Over 15 rarely observed V segments, including chromosome 9 orphons, were excluded from the earlier analysis of about 610 of the donors because counts were too low. V-gene and J-gene trimming of TCR beta chains was associated with a missense DCLRE1C variant in a later genetic analysis, and the association was replicated in an independent cohort. A few of the identified cytomegalovirus-associated TCR beta chains were confirmed in vitro to be specific for cytomegalovirus antigens. Several of the top co-occurrence clusters appeared to be linked to parvovirus B19, influenza, CMV and Epstein-Barr virus, according to a later analysis. In a later analysis, HLA-associated TCR beta chains showed more clonal expansion and lower generation probabilities than non-associated chains that were equally common. A later analysis associated about 17,000 TCR beta sequences with specific HLA alleles at a false discovery rate of 0.05.

Of note for this clone: This clone's antigen is unknown. Base quality data are lacking; no much larger clone is found one base away.

In total, 666 healthy bone marrow donors made up the cohort. All cohort members were sampled while nominally healthy, although unrecorded immune exposures were likely present. The donor was CMV seropositive and was included in the group of 289 seropositive cohort members. A peripheral blood sample was provided by each donor, and peripheral blood mononuclear cells were used for TCR beta sequencing. The Qiagen DNeasy Blood Extraction Kit was used to extract genomic DNA from the blood cell samples. The library relied on the immunoSEQ multiplex PCR assay. For the multiplex PCR, a mixture combining 60 forward primers for TCR Vbeta segments and 13 reverse primers for TCR Jbeta segments was used. Amplification of the CDR3 region of rearranged TCR beta genes was performed with a multiplex PCR assay on genomic DNA. The Illumina HiSeq System was used to sequence the amplified TCR beta libraries as 87-base-pair reads. As for the original processing: A later analysis tallied approximately 87 million unique TCR beta chains across the 666 repertoires, and roughly 11 million of those chains were shared by two or more donors. Raw reads were error-corrected and collapsed into unique sequences by a nearest-neighbor algorithm in which closely related sequences were merged to remove PCR and sequencing errors. Alignment of CDR3 sequences to IMGT reference sequences was used to assign V, D and J gene segments. Each retained sequence needed at least a six-nucleotide match to both a V gene segment and a J gene segment. A rearrangement counted as productive if the CDR3 had no stop codons and remained in frame with V and J, and every other rearrangement counted as non-productive. CDR3 was defined by IMGT convention, running from the second conserved V-encoded cysteine to the conserved J-encoded phenylalanine. In an earlier analysis of approximately 590 of the donors, sequences lacking an unambiguous match to a single V gene segment were excluded. In an earlier analysis of a few hundred of the donors, a V segment was called functional when productive rearrangements were above 56.7%, and segregating when the standard deviation between donors exceeded 5%. A statistical classification framework was built for diagnosing cytomegalovirus status from the catalog of TCR beta chain sequences. In a later analysis, V and J genes were assigned by comparing TCR nucleotide sequences against IMGT/GENE-DB human TR gene sequences. In a later analysis, CDR3 sequences and most-parsimonious VDJ recombination scenarios were assigned using the TCRdist pipeline. In a later analysis, every TCR beta chain was defined by the combination of its CDR3 amino acid sequence and its V-gene family, and reads without a unique V-gene family were dropped. To address suspected cross-contamination and a sequencing artifact, a later analysis removed 592 highly shared, low-generation-probability nucleotide sequences. In a later analysis, a clonal expansion index for each public chain was calculated from normalized within-repertoire ranks of inferred template counts. In a later analysis, generation probabilities were computed with a VDJ recombination model fitted to out-of-frame rearrangements, and the resulting probabilities were checked against IGoR. Hypergeometric tests were used in a later analysis to score TCR-TCR, TCR-HLA and TCR-CMV co-occurrence, with a repertoire-size bias correction applied to the TCR pairs. False discovery rates were estimated in a later analysis by permuting HLA or CMV assignments 20 times. In a later analysis, co-occurring TCRs were grouped using DBSCAN, with TCRdist sequence similarity added in when clustering inside HLA-allele-positive subsets. For co-occurrence clustering, repertoires with fewer than 30,000 or more than 120,000 public chains were excluded, along with roughly 5 repertoires with anomalous nucleotide sharing. TCRdb took over this immuneACCESS table, retaining in-frame rearrangements with V and J assigned. Such tables are incomplete; in checked studies, under half of the missing clones stem from an unresolved V gene, and the remainder is unexplained. D and trimming were read from the DNA, whereas the V and J calls and clone size are those reported in that table. The sample yields fewer than 130,000 clones; around two thirds were counted once. The ten largest make up approximately 3.9% of the sample.

V lost 4 bases and J lost 10 bases; the stretch between them is 8 bases long. For CDR1 and CDR2, the germline V gene lists SNHLY and FYNNEI. The CDR3 goes from the cysteine to the phenylalanine over 11 residues. The DNA shown is the 33-base CDR3, in frame from base 1. The receptor comes from a man younger than 40 in good health and CMV-seropositive. The chain is made from TRBV2 and TRBJ2-1; the D gene identity is not certain. The specimen sequenced was PBMCs. The CDR3 protein is CASSVSPEQFF. The nucleotide sequence is given as TGTGCCAGCAGTGTATCTCCCGAGCAGTTCTTC.